The clone carrying this T cell receptor (beta chain) was picked up many times. CDR3 size: 11 residues. V dropped 4 bases and J dropped 12 bases, with 12 bases sitting between them. Per the germline V gene, CDR1 is SGHRS and CDR2 is YFSETQ. This entry is derived from a study of beta chain features in type 1 diabetes. The study reverse transcribed the entire isolated RNA, so it sequenced expressed TCRB transcripts. Method: immunoSEQ multiplex PCR; TCRdb's copy keeps in-frame clones and lacks some. Here the sample spans about 340,000 clones, roughly 8% being singletons. This chain uses TRBV5-1 with TRBJ2-3; a weak D match, TRBD1 (5 bases). Sequenced input: central memory CD4+ T cells from blood. The clonotype originates from a woman under 30 in good health. In DNA, the CDR3 is TGCGCCAGCAGCGCTGGGGCCTTACAGTATTTT. Encoded protein: CASSAGALQYF. The whole variable domain, filled in from reference TRBV5-1 and TRBJ2-3, reads KAGVTQTPRYLIKTRGQQVTLSCSPISGHRSVSWYQQTPGQGLQFLFEYFSETQRNKGNFPGRFSGRQFSNSRSEMNVSTLELGDSALYLCASSAGALQYFGPGTRLTVL.